This T cell receptor (beta chain) was obtained from a study of T cell responses to AZD1222 COVID-19 vaccine. Regarding the study as a whole: Unmutated variant regions are reportedly the target of nearly half of TCRs that are spike-specific. Mapped onto spike, vaccine-associated CD4 TCRs spanned it and were dominant at 160-218 and 743-854. Baseline seropositives among AZD1222 recipients totaled only six.

Trimming left V 3 bases short and J 4 bases short, with 16 bases between. This CDR3 contains 16 residues. Germline V gene lookup returns CDR1 LGHDT and CDR2 YNNKEL (reference sequence). As concerns this clone: Its antigen is not known.

Assay used: immunoSEQ multiplex PCR; TCRdb lists only in-frame clones, some missing. The sample lists roughly 30,000 clones; approximately 80% were seen once. The receptor was derived from an adult who received the AZD1222 COVID-19 vaccine. The sequencing used peripheral blood, collected 28 days after the second AZD1222 dose. The chain carries TRBV3-1 (or the pseudogene TRBV3-2) and TRBJ1-5; maybe TRBD1 (5 bases). CDR3 nucleotides: TGTGCCAGCAGCCAGGGGAGAACAGGTTTTAATCAGCCCCAGCATTTT. This sequence encodes CASSQGRTGFNQPQHF.